Reported below is one T cell receptor (beta chain). Its antigen is not yet known. No base-level quality is on record; no much larger clone is a single base apart. Unmatched junction bases come to 4, with V trimmed by 6 bases and J by 5 bases. The CDR3, cysteine through phenylalanine, is 14 amino acids long. The CDR3 DNA has 42 bases and is translated from base 1. CDR1 and CDR2 (MNHNS, SASEGT) derive from the germline V gene. Donors were patients with localized lung adenocarcinoma, a subtype of non-small cell lung cancer. The margins of localized lung adenocarcinomas were where the samples came from. For TCR repertoire analysis, CD4+ T cells from tumor tissue were profiled separately from CD8+ T cells. The protocol used for the library was PCR. For sequencing, a HiSeq X Ten was employed. TCRdb trimmed the raw reads at Q25, called clones with MiXCR and kept productive beta chains. Each CDR3 protein gets just one entry, which takes the most common genes and DNA from the rows behind it. The sample data list about 9,600 distinct CDR3 sequences, and about 51% of these were observed just once. The ten top clones hold 15% to 20% of the sample.

This entry belongs to a study of CD4 and CD8 cells across lung adenocarcinoma regions (dated by TCRdb to between 2017 and 2018). Describing the broader study: Intratumor heterogeneity of the T cell receptor repertoire was examined by comparing tumor centers with tumor margins.

The chain employs TRBV6-1 and TRBJ2-2; TRBD2 aligns with 9 central bases. This TCR came from a male donor with lung adenocarcinoma. The CD4 and CD8 labels of this study may be unreliable. Sequenced: CD4+ T cells from the margin of a lung tumor. This sample's cell subset or site label indicates: tumor margin region. The CDR3 reads as follows: CASRLAGHTGELFF. The DNA reads as follows: TGTGCCAGCAGGCTAGCGGGGCATACCGGGGAGCTGTTTTTT.